Listed here is a single T cell receptor beta chain. Its target is unknown. HTBI primers from iRepertoire and Arm-PCR of CDR3 regions yielded the TCR beta libraries. TCRdb analysed the multiplex PCR reads with MiXCR anew, one entry per CDR3 protein. Here the sample spans approximately 300,000 distinct CDR3 sequences, roughly 18% being singletons. These data belong to a study of regulatory T cells in long-lasting Graves disease. Study overall: Graves' patients who were just diagnosed had used antithyroid drugs for under 3 months. Study observations and caveats: It was possible that the small sample size reduced accuracy. More public clonotypes were shared by persistent patients (around 2,600) than by new patients (roughly 870).

Sample time point: newly diagnosed GD, antithyroid drugs for less than 3 months. PBMC-derived RNA was used for the TCR library. The sample here was peripheral blood mononuclear cells (PBMCs), taken at new diagnosis, from a patient treated with antithyroid drugs. This sequence originates from a female donor with Graves disease.

CDR3 nucleotide sequence: TGTGCCAGCAGTCGTCTTCGGACAGGATACAATCAGCCCCAGCATTTT. It specifies CASSRLRTGYNQPQHF. The chain employs TRBV28 and TRBJ1-5; 7 bases fit TRBD1. The CDR3 runs to 16 residues. With V trimmed by 5 bases and J by 3 bases, 10 bases remained unmatched. From germline, CDR1 is MDHEN and CDR2 SYDVKM.